Below, one TCR beta chain is given with its context. In this sample, this clone turned up once. No cognate antigen has been identified for it. Qualities for individual bases were not recorded, and no much larger clone is one base off. This specimen belongs to a study of shared clonotypes between healthy human individuals (dated by TCRdb to about 2020). Some background on the complete study: The cohort included a few men and two women between 18 and 49 years of age. Per donor, leukapheresis produced somewhere between about 0.85 and 10 billion PBMCs. Libraries were prepared and TCR repertoires were sequenced by different laboratories using diverse techniques, in order to increase sequencing depth and limit assay-specific biases. Per donor, three plates each were used for CD4 naive and CD4 memory, two for CD8 naive, and one for CD8 memory. To estimate repertoire size and how much clonotype sharing occurs between individuals, the study deeply sequenced the blood TCR repertoires of roughly 5 healthy adults.

For the CD8 naive samples, CD45RO-negative cells were positively selected for CCR7, yielding a CD45RA+CCR7+ population from which TemRA cells were excluded. Donors were healthy HIV-negative adults with no recently reported acute infections or vaccinations. Every donor was a Caucasian adult living in Nashville, Tennessee, USA. Blood was obtained by leukapheresis, after which PBMCs were separated by Ficoll-Histopaque density gradient centrifugation and cryopreserved in liquid nitrogen vapor phase. Purity and quantity of every magnetically sorted T cell population were checked by analytical flow cytometry. From each sorted fraction, genomic DNA was isolated and quantified by UV absorbance on a Nanodrop 2000c. Spanning cysteine to phenylalanine, the CDR3 consists of 16 amino acids. The kept DNA is CDR3 alone, 48 bases in frame from the first base. The V end loses 2 bases and the J end loses 4 bases, and a stretch of 17 bases separates them. From the germline V gene (reference sequence), CDR1 is SGHNT and CDR2 is YYREEE.

Using the deep immunoSEQ assay, TCR CDR3 regions were amplified from genomic DNA by multiplex PCR. Extracted genomic DNA from each cell subset was spread evenly across all wells of several immunoSEQ 96-well plates, with each plate serving as a replicate. For sorted subsets, around 0.2 ug genomic DNA, equal to some 28,000 T cell genomes, was loaded into each replicate PCR. Purified libraries were quantified with a Qubit 3.0 fluorometer, sized on a Bioanalyzer 2100, and re-quantified with the KAPA Library Quantification kit. Every immunoSEQ 96-well plate was sequenced on a dedicated single-read 150-cycle Illumina NextSeq 550 flow cell. The original methods were these. Because only junctional sequences without quality scores were contained in the immunoSEQ output, filtering matching that applied to full-length reads could not be performed. Sequences were annotated with PyIR, a Python wrapper for IgBLAST v1.9, using IMGT germline references to assign V/J genes and CDR3. Reads with weak V/J assignments (E-value above 1e-6), missing CDR3, stop codons, out-of-frame junctions, or ambiguous translated residues were removed. V3J clonotypes were defined as sequences sharing an identical inferred V gene, J gene, and CDR3 amino acid sequence. The percentage overlap between two repertoires was calculated by dividing the number of shared unique clonotypes by the size of the smaller repertoire. RTK rarefaction, the Chao1 estimator, and Recon v2.1 estimates of unobserved clonotypes were used to assess repertoire richness. OLGA was used to compute generation probabilities for all TCRbeta clonotypes that the gDNA method yielded from a handful of donors. The immuneACCESS repertoire file appears here via TCRdb, limited to in-frame rearrangements. These files lack a portion of the clones; in checked studies, under half of the deficit traces to unresolved V genes, and the cause of the others is not known. V and J calls and clone size follow that table, whereas D and trimming were derived from the DNA. Counted in this sample were roughly 2.1 million clones; 85% to 95% of them appeared once. More than 1.5% of the sample is taken by the ten largest.

The full study reports these points: Sharing across several donors was observed for approximately 4.6% of naive CD4, under 4% of naive CD8, about 2.5% of memory CD4, and roughly 0.43% of memory CD8 clonotypes. Sampling was restricted to blood, and TCR repertoires in tissues likely differ from the TCR repertoires found in blood. Compared with non-shared clonotypes, clonotypes shared by all four sorted-subset donors had higher generation probabilities. The small number of donors limited the genetic and exposure-history diversity represented. Pairwise subsampling indicated that sequencing depth was expected to affect the degree of clonotype sharing among donors. Estimated clonotype richness was generally larger for naive than for memory subsets. Even with the large sequencing depth, rarefaction of the sorted-subset datasets indicated that sequencing was incomplete.

The V and J segments used are TRBV5-4 and TRBJ2-3; there is no confident call for the D gene. The TCR originated in a man younger than 35 in good health. Some clones in this sample may be carry-over from other donors' samples. Sequenced: naive CD8+ T cells from PBMCs. This sample's cell subset or site label indicates: CD45RA+CCR7+. The nucleotide sequence is given as TGTGCCAGCAGCTTTGGCGGCCCCACGACCGCAGATACGCAGTATTTT. This translates into CASSFGGPTTADTQYF.